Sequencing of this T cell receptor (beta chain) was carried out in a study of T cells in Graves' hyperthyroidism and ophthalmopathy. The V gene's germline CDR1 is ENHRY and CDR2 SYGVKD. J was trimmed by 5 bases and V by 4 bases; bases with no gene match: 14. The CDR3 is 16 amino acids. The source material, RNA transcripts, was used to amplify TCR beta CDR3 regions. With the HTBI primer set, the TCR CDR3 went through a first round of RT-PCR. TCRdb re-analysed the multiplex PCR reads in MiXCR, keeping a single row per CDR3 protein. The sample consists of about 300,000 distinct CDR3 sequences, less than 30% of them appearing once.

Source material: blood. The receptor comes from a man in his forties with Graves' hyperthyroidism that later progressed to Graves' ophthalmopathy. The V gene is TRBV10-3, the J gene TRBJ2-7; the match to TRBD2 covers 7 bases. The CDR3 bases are TGTGCCATCAGTGCGCTTGGACTAGACGGTTCCAACGAGCAGTACTTC. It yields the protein CAISALGLDGSNEQYF.